The next 18 T cell receptor beta chains were all read from a single sample in a study of shared clonotypes between healthy human individuals. Produced via immunoSEQ multiplex PCR; TCRdb's table is partial and in-frame only. The profile shows around 1.1 million clones, 70% to 80% of them singletons. The sample consisted of memory CD4+ T cells from PBMCs. Subset in this sample: CD45RA-negative fraction. These receptors were collected from a man aged 18 to 30 in good health. Some clones in this sample may be carry-over from other donors' samples.

The genes are TRBV28 and TRBJ1-2; possibly TRBD1 for D (5 bases). This CDR3 comprises 15 residues. V was cut by 5 bases and J by 5 bases, with 18 bases left in between. The germline V gene has CDR1 MDHEN and CDR2 SYDVKM. Here the CDR3 reads CASSPPERGGYGYTF. The CDR3 DNA reads as TGTGCCAGCAGTCCCCCTGAAAGGGGTGGATATGGCTACACCTTC.

V and J are TRBV14 and TRBJ2-1; D possibly corresponds to TRBD1 (6 bases). V was trimmed by 0 bases and J by 2 bases, leaving 14 bases between them. This CDR3 spans 17 amino acids. Germline V CDR1 and CDR2: SGHDN, FVKESK. DNA of the CDR3: TGTGCCAGCAGCCAAGATAGGGGGAGTATAACCTACAATGAGCAGTTCTTC. Translation gives CASSQDRGSITYNEQFF.

At least ten counts were recorded for this clone. The chain couples TRBV5-4 to TRBJ2-1; D is possibly TRBD1 or TRBD2 (5 bases each). V lost 4 bases and J 5 bases, leaving 10 bases between the germline ends. There are 13 residues in the CDR3. Per the germline V gene, CDR1 is SGHNT and CDR2 is YYREEE (reference sequence). As DNA, the CDR3 is TGTGCCAGCAGCCCCCGGGACGACAATGAGCAGTTCTTC. Residues: CASSPRDDNEQFF.

This clone was counted once. The chain uses TRBV21-1 and TRBJ1-5; the DNA was not compared with TRBD1, the D call given in the table. TRBV21-1 is annotated as a pseudogene. CDR3 length equals 17 residues. The CDR3 loop reads CASSQDPPRGGNQPQHF. The CDR3 DNA is TGTGCCAGCAGCCAAGACCCCCCCAGGGGCGGCAATCAGCCCCAGCATTTT.

This clone has a single count. The chain uses TRBV6-5 and TRBJ2-7, with 7 bases matching TRBD1. CDR1 is MNHEY and CDR2 is SVGAGI in the germline V gene. The CDR3 consists of 13 residues. V lost 5 bases to trimming and J lost 3 bases; unmatched junction nucleotides: 4. The CDR3 DNA is TGTGCCAGCAGTCAGGGGGTGGGCTACGAGCAGTACTTC. Protein: CASSQGVGYEQYF.

The chain is built from TRBV6-6 and TRBJ1-1; the match to TRBD1 covers 8 bases. V gave up 1 base and J gave up 6 bases; unmatched junction bases: 4. The CDR3 covers 14 residues. Germline CDR1 reads MNHNY; CDR2 reads SVGAGI (reference sequence). CDR3 coding DNA: TGTGCCAGCAGTTACTTTGACAGGGGTTCTGAAGCTTTCTTT. Amino acid sequence: CASSYFDRGSEAFF.

There are a few counts of this clone. The genes are TRBV5-6 and TRBJ1-1, with D possibly matching TRBD1 (6 bases). V was cut by 0 bases and J by 0 bases, with 12 bases left in between. This CDR3 spans 16 amino acids. Per the germline V gene, CDR1 is SGHDT and CDR2 is YYEEEE. The CDR3 sequence is CASSLAKGTMNTEAFF. CDR3 in DNA: TGTGCCAGCAGCTTGGCAAAGGGGACAATGAACACTGAAGCTTTCTTT.

This clone was recorded many times. V and J are TRBV9 and TRBJ1-2, with 7 bases aligning to TRBD1. The CDR3 extends over 14 amino acids. CDR1 and CDR2 from the germline V gene are SGDLS and YYNGEE. V lost 2 bases and J lost 7; bases outside the gene matches: 8. The CDR3, as DNA: TGTGCCAGCAGCGTCTCTCGGACAGGCTCTGGCTACACCTTC. Its translation: CASSVSRTGSGYTF.

This clone was found once. The chain employs TRBV5-4 and TRBJ2-6, with D perhaps TRBD1 (5 bases). This CDR3 contains 19 residues. The V end was cut by 3 bases, the J end by 0 bases, with 19 bases between. CDR1 SGHNT and CDR2 YYREEE come from the germline V gene (reference sequence). The CDR3 nucleotides are TGTGCCAGCAGCTCCCTGGGGCAGGAGACGTACTCTGGGGCCAACGTCCTGACTTTC. Translating gives CASSSLGQETYSGANVLTF.

CDR3 region: CASSLSGWKDTQYF. DNA of the CDR3: TGTGCCAGCAGTTTATCCGGGTGGAAAGATACGCAGTATTTT. This chain connects TRBV28 to TRBJ2-3; D is ambiguous. Germline V lookup: CDR1 MDHEN, CDR2 SYDVKM. This CDR3 spans 14 amino acids. Trimming shortened V by 1 base and J by 5 bases, and 10 bases separated the two germline ends.

V is TRBV2 and J is TRBJ2-3; unclear D gene. The CDR3 has 13 residues. CDR1 and CDR2 from the germline V gene are SNHLY and FYNNEI. V was shortened by 6 bases and J by 2 bases, with 9 bases between the two germline ends. The CDR3: CASRARTTDTQYF. In DNA, the CDR3 is TGTGCCAGCAGGGCCCGAACCACAGATACGCAGTATTTT. Drawing the rest from reference TRBV2 and TRBJ2-3, the complete variable domain is EPEVTQTPSHQVTQMGQEVILRCVPISNHLYFYWYRQILGQKVEFLVSFYNNEISEKSEIFDDQFSVERPDGSNFTLKIRSTKLEDSAMYFCASRARTTDTQYFGPGTRLTVL.

A remark on this clone: This probably arose from a read error, given a far larger clone one base away. The chain is built from TRBV2 and TRBJ2-1, with D unresolved. With 7 bases removed from V and 1 base from J, the gap between germline ends came to 8 bases. The germline gives CDR1 SNHLY, CDR2 FYNNEI. The CDR3 length is 13 residues. Here the CDR3 reads CASTIESYNEQFF. The CDR3 DNA follows: TGTGCCAGCACGATCGAGTCCTACAATGAGCAGTTCTTC. The full variable domain, its missing parts supplied by reference TRBV2 and TRBJ2-1, is EPEVTQTPSHQVTQMGQEVILRCVPISNHLYFYWYRQILGQKVEFLVSFYNNEISEKSEIFDDQFSVERPDGSNFTLKIRSTKLEDSAMYFCASTIESYNEQFFGPGTRLTVL.

This clone has more than one count but fewer than ten. This chain links TRBV7-3 with TRBJ2-1; 10 nucleotides agree with TRBD2. The V gene end was trimmed by 5 bases and the J gene end by 4 bases; junction bases not matched to a gene: 17. Germline V gene lookup returns CDR1 SGHTA and CDR2 FQGTGA. This CDR3 contains 19 residues. The DNA of the CDR3 is TGTGCCAGCAGCGAAACCGGTAGGAGCGGGAGGGCCCAATACAATGAGCAGTTCTTC. This sequence encodes CASSETGRSGRAQYNEQFF.

The chain employs TRBV28 and TRBJ2-6; a weak D match, TRBD1 (6 bases). V lost 3 bases and J lost 0, with 18 bases in between. Germline CDR1 is MDHEN and CDR2 is SYDVKM. The CDR3 loop spans 19 amino acids. The CDR3 coding sequence is TGTGCCAGCAGTTTTTGGGGTGGACAGACCTTCTCTGGGGCCAACGTCCTGACTTTC. This codes for CASSFWGGQTFSGANVLTF.

The rearrangement uses TRBV6-6 and TRBJ2-3; possibly TRBD1 for D (6 bases). The CDR3 runs 15 residues. The germline V and J ends were trimmed by 2 bases and 2 bases, with 11 bases remaining between them. CDR1 MNHNY and CDR2 SVGAGI come from the germline V gene (reference sequence). The CDR3 sequence is CASSYLGQITDTQYF. The CDR3 DNA reads TGTGCCAGCAGTTACCTCGGACAGATCACAGATACGCAGTATTTT.

CDR3: CASSFTGGYEQYF. As DNA, the CDR3 is TGCGCCAGCAGTTTTACAGGGGGCTACGAGCAGTACTTC. This rearrangement joins TRBV10-2 to TRBJ2-7, with TRBD1 identical over 8 bases. Germline assignment: CDR1 WSHSY and CDR2 SAAADI. The CDR3 covers 13 residues. Germline trimming cut 5 bases from V and 3 bases from J; bases unmatched to any gene: 3.

The CDR3 DNA reads as TGCGCCAGCAGCCAAGGTCAGGGGCGGTTAGGTGGCTACACCTTC. Translated, it gives CASSQGQGRLGGYTF. This sequence joins TRBV4-3 and TRBJ1-2, with D possibly being TRBD1 (6 bases). The CDR3 contains 15 residues. Deletions cut 1 base from V and 7 bases from J, with 16 bases between. Germline V gives CDR1 LGHNA, CDR2 YSLEER.

This clone was recorded many times. The same CDR3 also results from other DNA sequences found in this sample. The CDR3 nucleotides read TGTGCCAGCAGTGATGGGGGGGCGGATACGCAGTATTTT. Its protein is CASSDGGADTQYF. The chain has TRBV2 and TRBJ2-3, with a weak D call TRBD2 (7 bases). This CDR3 region has 13 residues. Trimming stripped 3 bases from V and 6 bases from J, with 10 bases between. Germline values: CDR1 SNHLY, CDR2 FYNNEI.